This entry lists 21 T cell receptor beta chains sequenced from one sample in a study of blood T cell repertoires in COVID-19. Libraries were prepared by immunoSEQ multiplex PCR; TCRdb keeps only in-frame clonotypes and omits some of them. The profile shows around 340,000 clones, 83% of them singletons. Source material: peripheral blood. Source of these receptors: a man younger than 40 with active or convalescent COVID-19.

This clone was recorded only once. This chain links TRBV6-2 or TRBV6-3 with TRBJ1-1; 7 bases align to TRBD1. The germline gives CDR1 MNHEY, CDR2 SVGEGT. This CDR3 has 13 residues. Germline trimming cut 4 bases from V and 3 bases from J; bases unmatched to any gene: 2. CDR3 loop: CASSWGQYTEAFF. CDR3 DNA: TGTGCCAGCAGTTGGGGACAGTACACTGAAGCTTTCTTT.

The chain employs TRBV7-6 and TRBJ2-3; 8 nucleotides match TRBD2. Germline CDR1 reads SGHVS; CDR2 reads FNYEAQ. V was pared by 4 bases and J by 1 base, with 7 bases of the junction left unmatched. This CDR3 is built from 16 residues. Written as DNA, the CDR3 is TGTGCCAGCAGCTCAGCCCGGGGGGGTCGCACAGATACGCAGTATTTT. Residues: CASSSARGGRTDTQYF.

The chain has TRBV5-1 and TRBJ1-4; 7 bases line up with TRBD1. Germline lookup yields CDR1 SGHRS and CDR2 YFSETQ. The V gene end was trimmed by 4 bases and the J gene end by 7 bases; junction bases not matched to a gene: 7. CDR3 length: 14 residues. The CDR3 nucleotides are TGCGCCAGCAGCGGTGACAGGGAGGTTGAAAAACTGTTTTTT. Translation: CASSGDREVEKLFF.

This clone was recorded once. The chain couples TRBV11-3 to TRBJ2-7, with D possibly being TRBD2 (5 bases). Germline assignment: CDR1 SGHNT and CDR2 YENEEA. Trimming took 5 bases from V and 9 from J, leaving 14 bases between them. The CDR3 is 12 residues long. CDR3 sequence reads: CASSEGLSGQYF. The CDR3 DNA follows: TGTGCCAGCAGCGAGGGTTTGAGTGGGCAGTACTTC.

This rearrangement joins TRBV7-9 to TRBJ2-7; 13 nucleotides align to TRBD2. Germline CDR1 and CDR2: SEHNR and FQNEAQ (reference sequence). V lost 5 bases to trimming and J lost 1 base; unmatched junction nucleotides: 2. The CDR3 is made up of 15 amino acids. The CDR3, as DNA: TGTGCCAGCAGCGCGACTAGCGGGAGGTCCTACGAGCAGTACTTC. It is translated as CASSATSGRSYEQYF.

The gene calls are TRBV5-1 and TRBJ1-1; 8 bases map to TRBD1. Germline-derived CDR1 and CDR2 are SGHRS and YFSETQ. Trimming took 4 bases from V and 0 from J; bases not matched to a gene: 5. The CDR3 has 15 residues. The CDR3 reads CASSERQGMNTEAFF. In DNA, the CDR3 is TGCGCCAGCAGCGAACGACAGGGGATGAACACTGAAGCTTTCTTT.

This sequence joins TRBV21-1 and TRBJ2-7; TRBD1, the D gene given by the table, was not confirmed from the DNA. TRBV21-1 represents a pseudogene. This CDR3 is built from 17 residues. CDR3 in DNA: TGTGCCAGCAGCAAATGGCCACAGGGAGTATCGAGCTACGAGCAGTACTTC. It specifies CASSKWPQGVSSYEQYF.

This chain connects TRBV28 to TRBJ2-1; a weak D match, TRBD2 (5 bases). From germline, CDR1 is MDHEN and CDR2 SYDVKM. Between the trimmed V and J ends, which lost 5 bases and 6 bases, there was a span of 11 bases. This CDR3 has 13 amino acids. CDR3 DNA: TGTGCCAGCAGTCCCCTCGCGGGCAATGAGCAGTTCTTC. Translation: CASSPLAGNEQFF.

The V call is TRBV7-2, the J call TRBJ2-7; D is ambiguous. This CDR3 contains 13 residues. The germline gives CDR1 SGHTA, CDR2 FQGNSA. V lost 1 base, J lost 7 bases, and 11 bases lay in between. As DNA, the CDR3 is TGTGCCAGCAGCTTAGTGGGCCCTCGGGAGCAGTACTTC. Protein sequence: CASSLVGPREQYF. The full variable domain, rest sourced from reference TRBV7-2 and TRBJ2-7, is GAGVSQSPSNKVTEKGKDVELRCDPISGHTALYWYRQSLGQGLEFLIYFQGNSAPDKSGLPSDRFSAERTGGSVSTLTIQRTQQEDSAVYLCASSLVGPREQYFGPGTRLTVT.

The rearrangement links TRBV19 to TRBJ2-4, with 7 bases lining up with TRBD1. This CDR3 has 17 amino acids. Germline values: CDR1 LNHDA, CDR2 SQIVND (reference sequence). V shed 4 bases and J 0 bases; nucleotides not matched to a gene: 9. This chain's CDR3 is CASSTLGGQLAKNIQYF. The DNA for the CDR3 is TGTGCCAGTAGTACCCTAGGGGGACAGCTAGCCAAAAACATTCAGTACTTC.

V and J are TRBV6-1 and TRBJ1-4; D gene unclear. CDR1 and CDR2 from the germline V gene are MNHNS and SASEGT. This CDR3 has 14 amino acids. Deletions cut 3 bases from V and 0 bases from J, with 5 bases between. The CDR3 is CASSDSSTNEKLFF. Written as DNA, the CDR3 is TGTGCCAGCAGTGACAGTTCAACTAATGAAAAACTGTTTTTT.

This clone appeared a few times. The chain combines TRBV4-1 with TRBJ1-5, with no clear D. Per germline, CDR1 MGHRA and CDR2 YSYEKL. The CDR3 has 15 amino acids. Trimming cost V 2 bases and J 0 bases, with 8 bases left between them. In DNA, the CDR3 is TGCGCCAGCAGCCAACGAGGGTCTAGCAATCAGCCCCAGCATTTT. Translated: CASSQRGSSNQPQHF.

The rearrangement joins TRBV5-1 to TRBJ2-5, with 8 nucleotides matching TRBD1. This CDR3 is built from 16 residues. Germline assignment: CDR1 SGHRS and CDR2 YFSETQ. V was clipped by 4 bases and J by 0 bases; unmatched bases: 8. The CDR3 loop is CASSPWTGLYQETQYF. DNA for the CDR3: TGCGCCAGCAGCCCCTGGACAGGGCTGTACCAAGAGACCCAGTACTTC.

This chain uses TRBV20-1 with TRBJ2-2; unclear D gene. The V gene's germline CDR1 is DFQATT and CDR2 SNEGSKA (reference sequence). CDR3 length equals 11 residues. Trimming shortened V by 5 bases and J by 3 bases, and 4 bases separated the two germline ends. For the CDR3, the DNA is TGCAGTGCTCTATACACCGGGGAGCTGTTTTTT. This gives the protein CSALYTGELFF.

This chain links TRBV4-3 with TRBJ2-3; tentatively, D is TRBD2 (5 bases). Trimming removed 1 base from V and 1 base from J, with 9 bases in between. The CDR3 totals 15 residues. CDR1 and CDR2 from the germline V gene are LGHNA and YSLEER. CDR3 in DNA: TGCGCCAGCAGCCAAGTCCTTAGCGGCACAGATACGCAGTATTTT. Translated: CASSQVLSGTDTQYF.

The J gene is TRBJ2-1, the V gene TRBV29-1; 8 nucleotides agree with TRBD2. This CDR3 spans 13 amino acids. Germline assignment: CDR1 SQVTM and CDR2 ANQGSEA. Trimming at V came to 8 bases and at J to 8 bases, leaving 11 bases not matched to a gene. This CDR3 reads CSSAGRAGDEQFF. CDR3 nucleotide sequence: TGCAGCTCCGCCGGGAGGGCTGGGGATGAGCAGTTCTTC.

J is TRBJ1-2 and V is TRBV24-1; 9 nucleotides align to TRBD1. Germline CDR1 and CDR2: KGHDR and SFDVKD. The CDR3 is 14 amino acids. J was trimmed by 7 bases and V by 4 bases; bases with no gene match: 6. Written as DNA, the CDR3 is TGTGCCACCAGTGACCCGGGACAGGGATTTGGCTACACCTTC. Its translation is CATSDPGQGFGYTF.

The chain recombines TRBV7-9 with TRBJ1-2; no firm D call. The CDR3 totals 16 residues. CDR1 SEHNR and CDR2 FQNEAQ come from the germline V gene (reference sequence). Trimming cost V 10 bases and J 0 bases, with 21 bases left between them. The DNA for the CDR3 is TGTGCCACCTTCTTTACCCGGAGTGCCCCTAACTATGGCTACACCTTC. Its protein product is CATFFTRSAPNYGYTF.

The DNA for the CDR3 is TGTGCCAGTAGTGAGTCAGGAGGCATCTATGGCTACACCTTC. Translation gives CASSESGGIYGYTF. The chain employs TRBV19 and TRBJ1-2, with D unclear. The CDR3 has 14 amino acids. Trimming stripped 5 bases from V and 4 bases from J, with 14 bases between. Germline V lookup: CDR1 LNHDA, CDR2 SQIVND (reference sequence).

The chain links TRBV6-1 to TRBJ2-1, with D unresolved. The CDR3 spans 13 residues. Germline V gene data show CDR1 as MNHNS and CDR2 as SASEGT. With 1 base removed from V and 8 bases from J, the gap between germline ends came to 9 bases. The CDR3 DNA reads TGTGCCAGCAGTGAAGGGATTCGGGATGAGCAGTTCTTC. It encodes CASSEGIRDEQFF.

This rearrangement joins TRBV30 to TRBJ2-2, with D possibly being TRBD1 (6 bases). Germline CDR1 is GTSNPN and CDR2 is SVGIG (reference sequence). This CDR3 has 12 residues. V dropped 6 bases and J dropped 4 bases, with 9 bases sitting between them. The CDR3 is CACTGTTGELFF. CDR3 coding DNA: TGTGCCTGTACAGGGACCACCGGGGAGCTGTTTTTT.